In its sample, the clone carrying this TCR beta chain was seen once. No antigen is known for it. The CDR3 is made up of 13 amino acids. CDR1 is MGHRA, CDR2 YSYEKL, per germline. V lost 0 bases and J 6 bases, leaving 8 bases between the germline ends. The data are from a study of graft-versus-host responses after intestinal transplantation. At the level of the study: Recipients received multivisceral, liver-intestinal, or isolated intestinal transplants. Tacrolimus and steroids were given for about 3 years to all recipients after anti-thymocyte globulin induction. Study results and caveats: Recipient marrow showed GvH clones, some seen first in ileum or blood. Allograft clonal ratios (graft-versus-host to host-versus-graft) were high in patients who had graft-donor T cell macrochimerism.

Produced via immunoSEQ multiplex PCR; TCRdb's table is partial and in-frame only. The sample consists of some 95,000 clones, over 75% of them appearing once. Sample: unstimulated CD8+ T cells sorted from spleen or lymph node cells, taken before intestinal transplant. This sequence was found in a human donor who received an intestinal transplant. V and J are TRBV4-1 and TRBJ1-2; D is unresolved. The CDR3 spells CASSQETINGYTF. CDR3 coding DNA: TGCGCCAGCAGCCAAGAGACAATCAATGGCTACACCTTC.